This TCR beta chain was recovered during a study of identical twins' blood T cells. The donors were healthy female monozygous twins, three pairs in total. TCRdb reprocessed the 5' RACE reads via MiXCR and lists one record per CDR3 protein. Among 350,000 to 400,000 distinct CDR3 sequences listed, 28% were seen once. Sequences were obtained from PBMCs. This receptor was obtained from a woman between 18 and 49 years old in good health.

The CDR3 is CASKGSVSSNEQFF. CDR3 bases: TGTGCCAGTAAGGGGTCAGTCAGTTCCAATGAGCAGTTCTTC. The chain couples TRBV19 to TRBJ2-1; the D gene is possibly TRBD1 (5 bases). V lost 7 bases and J 6 bases, leaving 16 bases between the germline ends. The germline gives CDR1 LNHDA, CDR2 SQIVND (reference sequence). This CDR3 has 14 residues.